The 14 T cell receptor beta chains below come from one sample, sequenced in a study of T cell repertoires in cytomegalovirus infection. From the reads, TCRdb called clonotypes with MiXCR, one entry per CDR3 protein. This sample has 250,000 to 300,000 distinct CDR3 sequences, with approximately 9.1% found just once. Sequencing was performed on PBMCs. These receptors were taken from a human donor in good health (CMV status not recorded). Some clones in this sample may be carry-over from other donors' samples.

This clonotype was detected many times. The V call is TRBV7-2, the J call TRBJ2-6; tentatively, D is TRBD1 (5 bases). The V gene's germline CDR1 is SGHTA and CDR2 FQGNSA. CDR3 length: 15 residues. The germline V and J ends were trimmed by 1 base and 7 bases, with 11 bases remaining between them. DNA for the CDR3: TGTGCCAGCAGCTTAGGGGCTAGGGGAGCCAACGTCCTGACTTTC. This encodes CASSLGARGANVLTF. The complete variable domain, with remaining parts taken from reference TRBV7-2 and TRBJ2-6, reads GAGVSQSPSNKVTEKGKDVELRCDPISGHTALYWYRQSLGQGLEFLIYFQGNSAPDKSGLPSDRFSAERTGGSVSTLTIQRTQQEDSAVYLCASSLGARGANVLTFGAGSRLTVL.

This clonotype was observed at least ten times. The chain links TRBV7-2 to TRBJ2-7; TRBD2 matches 9 bases. CDR1 SGHTA and CDR2 FQGNSA come from the germline V gene. J gave up 6 bases and V 5 bases, and 11 bases lay outside the gene matches. The CDR3 loop spans 15 amino acids. This chain's CDR3 is CASSPGGTSLREQYF. In DNA form, the CDR3 reads TGTGCCAGCAGCCCGGGCGGGACTAGCCTCCGCGAGCAGTACTTC.

The table lists this clonotype with many counts. This chain links TRBV2 with TRBJ2-7; TRBD2 matches at 7 bases. This CDR3 comprises 15 residues. V lost 6 bases to trimming and J lost 2 bases; unmatched junction nucleotides: 10. In germline, CDR1 is SNHLY, CDR2 FYNNEI. The CDR3, as DNA: TGTGCCAGCAGGGCCACTAGCGTCCACGCCTACGAGCAGTACTTC. Residues: CASRATSVHAYEQYF. The variable domain in full, with the rest retrieved from reference TRBV2 and TRBJ2-7, is EPEVTQTPSHQVTQMGQEVILRCVPISNHLYFYWYRQILGQKVEFLVSFYNNEISEKSEIFDDQFSVERPDGSNFTLKIRSTKLEDSAMYFCASRATSVHAYEQYFGPGTRLTVT.

This clonotype was seen ten or more times. The junction does not match germline at one end; this may be a read error. This chain uses TRBV7-2 with TRBJ2-7, with 8 bases identical to TRBD2. Per germline, CDR1 SGHTA and CDR2 FQGNSA. CDR3 length: 15 amino acids. CDR3 in amino acids: CASTSSGRGSHEQYF. The CDR3, as DNA: TGTGCCAGTACCTCAAGCGGGAGAGGCTCCCACGAGCAGTACTTC.

The chain uses TRBV7-8 and TRBJ1-6; TRBD1 is a possible D gene (6 bases). Germline lookup yields CDR1 SGHVS and CDR2 FQNEAQ. V lost 7 bases and J 7 bases, leaving 17 bases between the germline ends. The CDR3 is made up of 15 amino acids. Here the CDR3 reads CASTYRRDKNSPLHF. CDR3 DNA: TGTGCCAGCACCTACCGCCGGGACAAAAATTCACCCCTCCACTTT.

There are many counts of this clonotype. This chain uses TRBV7-2 with TRBJ2-7; D is perhaps TRBD2 (6 bases). CDR3 size: 15 residues. V was shortened by 5 bases and J by 2 bases, with 16 bases between the two germline ends. The germline CDR1 and CDR2 sequences are SGHTA and FQGNSA. CDR3 coding DNA: TGTGCCAGCAGCACCCTAAGAGGAGGGGCCTACGAGCAGTACTTC. It codes for CASSTLRGGAYEQYF.

This clonotype was recorded many times. The chain links TRBV7-2 to TRBJ2-5; TRBD2 aligns across 11 bases. The V and J ends lost 4 bases and 4 bases, in that order; junction bases with no gene match: 8. Germline CDR1 and CDR2: SGHTA and FQGNSA. The CDR3 has 16 residues. The CDR3: CASSSPLAGGGETQYF. The CDR3 DNA reads as TGTGCCAGCAGCTCCCCTCTAGCGGGAGGCGGAGAGACCCAGTACTTC.

This clonotype was detected many times. V gene TRBV7-2 combines with J gene TRBJ2-3, with 14 bases identical to TRBD2. The CDR3 spans 15 residues. J gave up 7 bases and V 5 bases, and 5 bases lay outside the gene matches. CDR1 is SGHTA, CDR2 FQGNSA, per germline. CDR3 nucleotide sequence: TGTGCCAGCAGCCCCGGGACTAGCGGGAGATATACGCAGTATTTT. Its protein is CASSPGTSGRYTQYF.

The rearrangement joins TRBV7-2 to TRBJ1-3; D is uncertain. Trimming stripped 4 bases from V and 6 bases from J, with 16 bases between. Germline V gives CDR1 SGHTA, CDR2 FQGNSA. This CDR3 region has 15 residues. DNA for the CDR3: TGTGCCAGCAGCTCCTTATTACGGGAGGAAAACACCATATATTTT. It encodes CASSSLLREENTIYF.

This clonotype was detected ten times or more. This chain uses TRBV7-2 with TRBJ1-6; perhaps TRBD1 as D (5 bases). Germline CDR1 is SGHTA and CDR2 is FQGNSA. This CDR3 is built from 15 residues. Deletions cut 3 bases from V and 9 bases from J, with 15 bases between. The CDR3, as DNA: TGTGCCAGCAGCTTGGGGGGACTTGGAATTTCACCCCTCCACTTT. It codes for CASSLGGLGISPLHF. Full variable domain (remainder filled in from reference TRBV7-2 and TRBJ1-6): GAGVSQSPSNKVTEKGKDVELRCDPISGHTALYWYRQSLGQGLEFLIYFQGNSAPDKSGLPSDRFSAERTGGSVSTLTIQRTQQEDSAVYLCASSLGGLGISPLHFGNGTRLTVT.

J is TRBJ1-1 and V is TRBV14; the D is unclear. V was cut by 3 bases and J by 7 bases, with 12 bases left in between. Per germline, CDR1 SGHDN and CDR2 FVKESK. This CDR3 is built from 13 residues. The chain's CDR3 is CASSQLLSYEAFF. In DNA, the CDR3 is TGTGCCAGCAGCCAGCTACTCAGCTATGAAGCTTTCTTT.

This clonotype was observed at least ten times. V gene TRBV7-2 combines with J gene TRBJ2-3, with 8 nucleotides matching TRBD2. This CDR3 contains 19 residues. The germline V gene encodes CDR1 SGHTA and CDR2 FQGNSA. Losses at the gene ends were 1 base for V and 6 bases for J; bases not matched to a gene: 18. The CDR3 DNA reads TGTGCCAGCAGCTTAGTTCTGCGCAGCGGGGGCCCTAAGGGGGATACGCAGTATTTT. Protein: CASSLVLRSGGPKGDTQYF.

The sample holds many counts of this clonotype. The rearrangement joins TRBV7-2 to TRBJ2-5; 7 bases agree with TRBD2. The J segment lost 0 bases and the V segment lost 1 base, leaving 2 bases of the junction unmatched. The CDR3 length is 15 residues. Germline CDR1 SGHTA, CDR2 FQGNSA. The CDR3 protein is CASSLGLADQETQYF. Here the CDR3 DNA reads TGTGCCAGCAGCTTAGGGCTAGCGGACCAAGAGACCCAGTACTTC. Based on the CDR3 plus reference TRBV7-2 and TRBJ2-5, the full variable domain is GAGVSQSPSNKVTEKGKDVELRCDPISGHTALYWYRQSLGQGLEFLIYFQGNSAPDKSGLPSDRFSAERTGGSVSTLTIQRTQQEDSAVYLCASSLGLADQETQYFGPGTRLLVL.

This clonotype appeared many times. An end of the junction differs from the germline gene, which may be a read error. The chain joins TRBV29-1 to TRBJ1-1; 8 nucleotides line up with TRBD1. The CDR3 totals 12 residues. Germline loops: CDR1 SQVTM, CDR2 ANQGSEA. The CDR3 region is CSVEDRGTEAFF. Here the CDR3 DNA reads TGCAGCGTGGAAGACAGGGGAACTGAAGCTTTCTTT.